A single sample gave rise to the 29 T cell receptor beta chains below, sequenced in a study of T cells in Graves' hyperthyroidism and ophthalmopathy. Amplified TCR beta CDR3 regions derived from RNA transcripts. When the TCR CDR3 underwent first-round RT-PCR, the HTBI primer set was used. TCRdb processed the multiplex PCR reads anew with MiXCR; each CDR3 protein has one entry. The profile shows 500,000 to 600,000 distinct CDR3 sequences, 40% to 50% of them singletons. Sequenced input: peripheral blood or thyroid tissue (not recorded which). These receptors originate from an adult woman with Graves' disease, either hyperthyroidism or ophthalmopathy (not recorded which).

This clonotype appeared many times. The genes are TRBV2 and TRBJ2-7; tentatively, D is TRBD1 (5 bases). The CDR3 is made up of 12 amino acids. V dropped 6 bases and J dropped 4 bases, with 10 bases sitting between them. Germline V gives CDR1 SNHLY, CDR2 FYNNEI. The CDR3 reads CASSARGYEQYF. In DNA, the CDR3 is TGTGCCAGCAGCGCTAGGGGATACGAGCAGTACTTC.

The chain joins TRBV6-6 to TRBJ2-7; a weak D match, TRBD2 (5 bases). Germline-derived CDR1 and CDR2 are MNHNY and SVGAGI (reference sequence). The CDR3 loop spans 12 amino acids. The V gene lost 8 bases and the J gene lost 5 bases, with 13 bases spanning the gap. CDR3 bases: TGTGCCAGCCGCTCCGACGGGGACGAGCAGTACTTC. Its protein is CASRSDGDEQYF.

In its sample, this clonotype was seen a few times. The rearrangement uses TRBV7-9 and TRBJ1-4; unclear D gene. V lost 5 bases to trimming and J lost 7 bases, with 14 bases between them. The germline CDR1 and CDR2 sequences are SEHNR and FQNEAQ (reference sequence). The CDR3 runs to 14 residues. The CDR3 loop reads CASSHRQDGEKLFF. DNA of the CDR3: TGTGCCAGCAGCCACCGGCAGGATGGTGAAAAACTGTTTTTT.

This rearrangement joins TRBV11-1 to TRBJ2-2; 8 bases align to TRBD2. J lost 10 bases, V lost 5 bases, and 15 bases had no gene match. Per the germline V gene, CDR1 is SGHAT and CDR2 is FQDESV (reference sequence). The CDR3 is made up of 16 amino acids. The DNA of the CDR3 is TGTGCCAGCAGCAGAAATCGACTAGCGCCGTATTCGGAGCTGTTTTTT. Translation: CASSRNRLAPYSELFF.

The chain recombines TRBV7-6 with TRBJ2-2, with a weak D call TRBD2 (5 bases). The V gene's germline CDR1 is SGHVS and CDR2 FNYEAQ. CDR3 size: 15 residues. V lost 6 bases and J 3 bases, leaving 14 bases between the germline ends. The CDR3 nucleotides read TGTGCCAGCAGGCGGCTAGCCGTCGACACCGGGGAGCTGTTTTTT. It is translated as CASRRLAVDTGELFF.

Comments on this clonotype: One junction end does not reproduce the germline sequence, and a read error may be involved. V gene TRBV15 combines with J gene TRBJ1-5; 7 nucleotides match TRBD1. The CDR3 has 15 residues. Per the germline V gene, CDR1 is LNHNV and CDR2 is YYDKDF (reference sequence). In nucleotides, the CDR3 is TGTGCCACCAGCAGAGGAGGGACAGACAATCAGTCCCAGCATTTT. It is translated as CATSRGGTDNQSQHF.

This clonotype was observed at least ten times. The chain employs TRBV20-1 and TRBJ2-2; 7 bases fit TRBD2. V gave up 0 bases and J gave up 7 bases; unmatched junction bases: 8. In germline, CDR1 is DFQATT, CDR2 SNEGSKA (reference sequence). CDR3 size: 15 residues. CDR3 in DNA: TGCAGTGCTAGAGATGCGGGGGTTCAAGACGGGGAGCTGTTTTTT. Its translation: CSARDAGVQDGELFF.

This clonotype came up many times. The V call is TRBV15, the J call TRBJ1-2, with 8 bases lining up with TRBD1. V shed 0 bases and J 4 bases; nucleotides not matched to a gene: 4. The CDR3 is 15 amino acids. Germline values: CDR1 LNHNV, CDR2 YYDKDF (reference sequence). The CDR3 bases are TGTGCCACCAGCAGAGACAGGGGGCGCGGCTATGGCTACACCTTC. Translated: CATSRDRGRGYGYTF.

CDR3 loop: CASSVIGINQPQHF. The CDR3 coding sequence is TGTGCCAGCAGCGTTATAGGAATCAATCAGCCCCAGCATTTT. The chain employs TRBV9 and TRBJ1-5; D unresolved. The CDR3 loop spans 14 amino acids. V dropped 2 bases and J dropped 3 bases, with 9 bases sitting between them. Germline assignment: CDR1 SGDLS and CDR2 YYNGEE.

At least ten counts were recorded for this clonotype. The V call is TRBV6-6, the J call TRBJ2-7, with D possibly being TRBD1 (6 bases). V gave up 5 bases and J gave up 2 bases, with 19 bases separating them. Germline CDR1 is MNHNY and CDR2 is SVGAGI (reference sequence). CDR3 size: 16 residues. The CDR3 sequence is CASSELSGAVPYEQYF. Here the CDR3 DNA reads TGTGCCAGCAGTGAACTTTCAGGGGCAGTCCCCTACGAGCAGTACTTC.

The chain joins TRBV7-9 to TRBJ1-5; D is unclear. This CDR3 has 14 amino acids. Germline V gene lookup returns CDR1 SEHNR and CDR2 FQNEAQ (reference sequence). V dropped 3 bases and J dropped 6 bases, with 12 bases sitting between them. The CDR3 DNA reads as TGTGCCAGCAGCTTCACTACCGACCTTCAGCCCCAGCATTTT. Translation: CASSFTTDLQPQHF.

This chain connects TRBV7-9 to TRBJ1-1; D gene ambiguous. Germline V CDR1 and CDR2: SEHNR, FQNEAQ (reference sequence). This CDR3 is 12 amino acids long. The ends were cut back, 1 base at V and 7 bases at J, with 7 bases in the middle. CDR3 protein: CASSLGGYEAFF. The CDR3 nucleotides are TGTGCCAGCAGCTTAGGAGGGTATGAAGCTTTCTTT.

The chain uses TRBV5-1 and TRBJ1-2; the D gene is possibly TRBD1 (5 bases). CDR1 SGHRS and CDR2 YFSETQ come from the germline V gene. Between the trimmed V and J ends, which lost 5 bases and 7 bases, there was a span of 15 bases. The CDR3 length is 13 residues. The CDR3 nucleotides are TGCGCCAGCAGGCCTTGGGGCCAACGTGGCTACACCTTC. Encoded protein: CASRPWGQRGYTF.

The CDR3 is CAISERGGAGTEAFF. CDR3 sequence (DNA): TGTGCCATCAGTGAGCGAGGGGGCGCCGGCACTGAAGCTTTCTTT. V is TRBV10-3 and J is TRBJ1-1; TRBD1 aligns across 7 bases. V dropped 2 bases and J dropped 4; count of bases not matched to a gene: 7. Germline assignment: CDR1 ENHRY and CDR2 SYGVKD. CDR3 length: 15 residues.

J is TRBJ1-5 and V is TRBV7-8; TRBD1 matches at 9 bases. After removal of 0 bases from V and 3 bases from J, the junction contained 6 bases not matched to a gene. CDR1 is SGHVS, CDR2 FQNEAQ, per germline. This CDR3 is built from 17 residues. The CDR3 is CASSLAGGQGVNQPQHF. Here the CDR3 DNA reads TGTGCCAGCAGCTTAGCGGGGGGACAGGGCGTCAATCAGCCCCAGCATTTT.

The V and J genes are TRBV29-1 and TRBJ1-2, with TRBD1 matching 8 bases. V trimming: 8 bases; J trimming: 8 bases; junction bases outside the gene matches: 13. CDR3 length: 13 amino acids. Germline-derived CDR1 and CDR2 are SQVTM and ANQGSEA. CDR3 region: CSLGWTGNLGYTF. The CDR3 DNA sequence: TGCAGCTTAGGGTGGACAGGGAATCTGGGCTACACCTTC.

This sequence joins TRBV15 and TRBJ2-6, with TRBD2 matching over 14 bases. This CDR3 region has 15 residues. Germline V gene data show CDR1 as LNHNV and CDR2 as YYDKDF (reference sequence). Trimming removed 7 bases from V and 12 bases from J; junction bases left unmatched: 8. The CDR3 reads CATTGTSGSSGVLTF. The CDR3, as DNA: TGTGCCACCACCGGGACTAGCGGGAGCTCAGGCGTCCTGACTTTC.

This clonotype was detected only a few times. The rearrangement links TRBV6-6 to TRBJ2-7; 11 bases match TRBD2. Germline V lookup: CDR1 MNHNY, CDR2 SVGAGI (reference sequence). The ends lost 8 bases at V and 0 bases at J; junction bases unmatched: 6. This CDR3 comprises 15 residues. The CDR3 coding sequence is TGTGCCAGCTTCACGACTAGCGGGACCTCCTACGAGCAGTACTTC. Amino acid sequence: CASFTTSGTSYEQYF.

The V call is TRBV4-2, the J call TRBJ1-2; 8 bases are shared with TRBD1. Germline V gene data show CDR1 as LGHNA and CDR2 as YNFKEQ. The CDR3 length is 16 residues. V trimming: 3 bases; J trimming: 6 bases; junction bases outside the gene matches: 12. CDR3 sequence (DNA): TGTGCCAGCAGCCAGTATCCGGGACAGGATTTAGATGGCTACACCTTC. It specifies CASSQYPGQDLDGYTF.

This clonotype was counted at least ten times. The J gene is TRBJ1-6, the V gene TRBV12-3 or TRBV12-4; 7 bases fit TRBD1. The CDR3 consists of 14 residues. V shed 6 bases, J shed 7 bases, and the junction held 6 bases outside the gene matches. Written as DNA, the CDR3 is TGTGCCAGCAGCCCCGGACAGGTGAATTCACCCCTCCACTTT. Its protein product is CASSPGQVNSPLHF.

This clonotype was counted at least ten times. The rearrangement joins TRBV24-1 to TRBJ2-5, with D maybe TRBD2 (6 bases). Germline V CDR1 and CDR2: KGHDR, SFDVKD. Trimming cost V 4 bases and J 2 bases, with 13 bases left between them. This CDR3 spans 15 amino acids. The CDR3 DNA follows: TGTGCCACCAGTGAAAGGGGACTGCTACAAGAGACCCAGTACTTC. Protein: CATSERGLLQETQYF.

The chain carries TRBV29-1 and TRBJ1-6, with D tentatively TRBD1 (6 bases). The germline V gene has CDR1 SQVTM and CDR2 ANQGSEA. This CDR3 is 13 amino acids long. V was pared by 4 bases and J by 5 bases, with 9 bases between. The CDR3 is CSVGAGDNSPLHF. In DNA, the CDR3 is TGCAGCGTTGGGGCAGGGGATAATTCACCCCTCCACTTT.

In this sample, this clonotype turned up many times. DNA of the CDR3: TGCAGTGCTATCCAGGGAGGGGGGGAAGCTTTCTTT. Protein product: CSAIQGGGEAFF. The rearrangement links TRBV20-1 to TRBJ1-1; tentatively, D is TRBD1 (6 bases). The germline V gene has CDR1 DFQATT and CDR2 SNEGSKA (reference sequence). This CDR3 spans 12 amino acids. The V gene lost 4 bases and the J gene lost 8 bases, with 14 bases spanning the gap.

The V gene is TRBV19, the J gene TRBJ1-2; no definite D call. Trimming took 3 bases from V and 4 from J, leaving 12 bases between them. The CDR3 loop spans 14 amino acids. The germline CDR1 and CDR2 sequences are LNHDA and SQIVND (reference sequence). The DNA of the CDR3 is TGTGCCAGTAGTATTTGGGGAGACTCCTATGGCTACACCTTC. It is translated as CASSIWGDSYGYTF.

Many counts were recorded for this clonotype. This chain connects TRBV20-1 to TRBJ1-4; possibly TRBD1 for D (6 bases). Germline-derived CDR1 and CDR2 are DFQATT and SNEGSKA (reference sequence). CDR3 length: 14 residues. Trimming cost V 6 bases and J 8 bases, with 19 bases left between them. The CDR3 region has the DNA TGCAGTGCCCTAGATGGGGGCGCAAAGGAAAAACTGTTTTTT. It encodes CSALDGGAKEKLFF.

This chain links TRBV25-1 with TRBJ2-7; perhaps TRBD1 as D (6 bases). Trimming pared 0 bases from V and 4 bases from J, leaving 13 bases between. CDR1 and CDR2 (germline): MGHDK, SYGVNS. There are 15 residues in the CDR3. CDR3 nucleotides: TGTGCCAGCAGTGAATATTCAGGGGTATGGTACGAGCAGTACTTC. Protein: CASSEYSGVWYEQYF.

This clonotype has at least ten counts. The chain has TRBV28 and TRBJ1-2, with 7 bases matching TRBD1. The CDR3 loop spans 13 amino acids. The V gene's germline CDR1 is MDHEN and CDR2 SYDVKM. Losses at the gene ends were 6 bases for V and 8 bases for J; bases not matched to a gene: 9. CDR3 nucleotide sequence: TGTGCCAGCAGCTCATCTACAGGGGACGGCTACACCTTC. Its translation: CASSSSTGDGYTF.

V gene TRBV29-1 combines with J gene TRBJ2-7, with D perhaps TRBD2 (5 bases). The CDR3 extends over 12 amino acids. V was shortened by 7 bases and J by 3 bases, with 13 bases between the two germline ends. Germline CDR1 and CDR2: SQVTM and ANQGSEA. The CDR3 reads CSARGLVYEQYF. The CDR3 region has the DNA TGCAGCGCCCGAGGGTTGGTCTACGAGCAGTACTTC.

The chain joins TRBV29-1 to TRBJ1-1, with a weak D call TRBD1 (5 bases). Trimming stripped 7 bases from V and 1 base from J, with 16 bases between. The CDR3 is 14 residues long. The germline V gene encodes CDR1 SQVTM and CDR2 ANQGSEA. CDR3 sequence: CSARYRTTNTEAFF. CDR3 bases: TGCAGCGCCCGGTACAGGACGACGAACACTGAAGCTTTCTTT.